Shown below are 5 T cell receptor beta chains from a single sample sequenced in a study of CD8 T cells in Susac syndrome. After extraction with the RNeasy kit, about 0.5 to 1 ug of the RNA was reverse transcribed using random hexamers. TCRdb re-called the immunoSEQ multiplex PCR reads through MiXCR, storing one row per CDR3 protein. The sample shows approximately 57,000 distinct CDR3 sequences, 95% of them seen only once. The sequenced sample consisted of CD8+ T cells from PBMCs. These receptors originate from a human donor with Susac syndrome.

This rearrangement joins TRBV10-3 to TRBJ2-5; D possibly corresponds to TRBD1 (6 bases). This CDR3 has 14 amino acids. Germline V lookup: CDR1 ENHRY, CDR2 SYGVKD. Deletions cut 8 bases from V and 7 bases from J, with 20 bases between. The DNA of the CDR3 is TGTGCCATCGGGGGCGGCGAGGGCTTCCCGACCCAGTACTTC. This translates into CAIGGGEGFPTQYF.

CDR3 DNA: TGCGCCAGCAGTCTCGAGGAGAGCTACGAGCAGTACTTC. Translated, it gives CASSLEESYEQYF. The chain employs TRBV4-3 and TRBJ2-7; D is uncertain. Per germline, CDR1 LGHNA and CDR2 YSLEER. The germline V and J ends were trimmed by 6 bases and 3 bases, with 12 bases remaining between them. This CDR3 has 13 amino acids.

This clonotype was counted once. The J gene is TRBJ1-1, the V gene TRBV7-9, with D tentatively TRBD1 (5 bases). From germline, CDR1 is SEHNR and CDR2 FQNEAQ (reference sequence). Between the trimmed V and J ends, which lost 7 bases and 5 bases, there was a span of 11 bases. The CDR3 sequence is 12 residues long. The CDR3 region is CASTIGGTEAFF. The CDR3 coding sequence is TGTGCCAGCACCATCGGGGGGACTGAAGCTTTCTTT.

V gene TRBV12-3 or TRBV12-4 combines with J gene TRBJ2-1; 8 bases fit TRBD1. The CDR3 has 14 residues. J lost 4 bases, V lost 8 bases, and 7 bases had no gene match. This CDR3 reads CASDVGTGYNEQFF. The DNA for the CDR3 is TGTGCCAGCGACGTAGGGACAGGTTACAATGAGCAGTTCTTC.

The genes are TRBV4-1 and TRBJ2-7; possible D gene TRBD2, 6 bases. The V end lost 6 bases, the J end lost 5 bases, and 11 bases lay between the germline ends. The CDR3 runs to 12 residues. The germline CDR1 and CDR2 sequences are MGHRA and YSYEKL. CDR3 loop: CASRSGGDEQYF. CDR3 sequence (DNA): TGCGCCAGCAGATCCGGAGGGGACGAGCAGTACTTC.